This TCR beta chain comes out of a study of CD8+CD57+ T cells in acquired aplastic anemia. Background on the study: Average DNA yield from sorted CD4+ and CD8+ cells was around 3.2 ug.

Overall study findings and caveats: A set of more than 25 CD8+ CDR3 sequences was shared between patients and controls, and these sequences appeared highly expressed in patients.

Researchers used genomic DNA as the template to profile TCR beta VDJ and CDR3. TCRdb re-analysed the reads in MiXCR, keeping a single row per CDR3 protein. This sample has about 270,000 distinct CDR3 sequences; 56% occur once, and the top ten carry roughly 8%. Deletions cut 2 bases from V and 0 bases from J, with 8 bases between. Per the germline V gene, CDR1 is SEHNR and CDR2 is FQNEAQ (reference sequence). This CDR3 spans 15 amino acids. This clonotype showed up many times. Its antigen is unidentified. This chain links TRBV7-9 with TRBJ1-3; TRBD1 might be the D (5 bases). The clonotype comes from a human donor with severe aplastic anemia or a healthy control (not recorded which). The sample taken for sequencing was sorted CD4+, CD8+, or CD8+CD57+ T cells (not recorded which) from PBMCs. DNA for the CDR3: TGTGCCAGCAGCTTAAGTGGGGCCTCTGGAAACACCATATATTTT. As protein: CASSLSGASGNTIYF.